The clone carrying this TCR beta chain rates as medium-sized. Its antigen is unknown. TRBV12-4/TRBJ1-2 clonotypes were amplified with adaptor-ligated barcode primers. TCRdb re-called the multiplex PCR reads through MiXCR, storing one row per CDR3 protein. The sample carries some 2,000 distinct CDR3 sequences, 1% to 1.5% recorded once. V was pared by 5 bases and J by 4 bases, with 14 bases between. This CDR3 comprises 14 residues. Whole-study results and caveats: Under 2.4% of tumor Treg sequences matched blood Tregs or memory cells.

This clonotype originated in a female donor with breast cancer. Source material: naive CD4+ T cells sorted from blood. The subset denotes: naive CD4+ T cells, CD4+CD45RA+CD25-. The chain is built from TRBV12-3 or TRBV12-4 and TRBJ1-2; the D gene is possibly TRBD1 (5 bases). The CDR3 region is CASSLDRQGYGYTF. CDR3 nucleotide sequence: TGTGCCAGCAGTCTTGACCGCCAGGGCTATGGCTACACCTTC.